These T cell receptor beta chains were read from a single sample in a study of blood T cell repertoires in COVID-19. Using immunoSEQ multiplex PCR, the repertoire was profiled, and TCRdb retains in-frame clones only, with some absent. Among 180,000 or so clones listed, roughly 80% were seen once. The sample was PBMCs or T cells enriched from blood (not recorded which). The receptors were sampled from a man aged 50-60 years who had recovered from COVID-19. Each CDR3 is given with its conserved first and last residue. The order of the fields is CDR3 protein, V gene.

CDR3 protein: CASVLRRDTGELFF
V gene: TRBV6-5

CDR3 protein: CASRFAVANTEAFF
V gene: TRBV19

CDR3 protein: CASMNNDNYGYTF
V gene: TRBV25-1

CDR3 protein: CASSSLTGTQPQHF
V gene: TRBV28

CDR3 protein: CASRSGQTNQPQHF
V gene: TRBV27

CDR3 protein: CASSRQEWDTEAFF
V gene: TRBV5-1

CDR3 protein: CASSSQGPKNTEAFF
V gene: TRBV5-1

CDR3 protein: CAGEGRITGTEAFF
V gene: TRBV30

CDR3 protein: CASSLRGPYEQYF
V gene: TRBV5-1

CDR3 protein: CASSPGQGTNQPQHF
V gene: TRBV19

CDR3 protein: CASKMGGILGELFF
V gene: TRBV28

CDR3 protein: CASSPTGLGEAFF
V gene: TRBV12-3/TRBV12-4

CDR3 protein: CASSELSEETQYF
V gene: TRBV25-1

CDR3 protein: CATSRDVAGSTIYF
V gene: TRBV15

CDR3 protein: CASSVVYRFINYGYTF
V gene: TRBV9

CDR3 protein: CSASVSYGYTF
V gene: TRBV20-1

CDR3 protein: CASSYSAGTPYGYTF
V gene: TRBV6-6

CDR3 protein: CASSQSQGNYGYTF
V gene: TRBV7-9

CDR3 protein: CASSPGTGGYTF
V gene: TRBV19

CDR3 protein: CASSHPGTGGHEQFF
V gene: TRBV11-2

CDR3 protein: CASSILSSKLDEQFF
V gene: TRBV19

CDR3 protein: CASSLQGSTEAFF
V gene: TRBV12-3/TRBV12-4

CDR3 protein: CASSLVGQRDGYTF
V gene: TRBV11-2

CDR3 protein: CAISGTTGQQETQYF
V gene: TRBV10-3